This entry describes one T cell receptor beta chain. Its cognate antigen is unknown. Authors of the study amplified TCR beta CDR3 regions from RNA transcripts. TCR CDR3 underwent first-round RT-PCR with the HTBI primer set. TCRdb passed the multiplex PCR reads through MiXCR, listing each CDR3 protein once. The sample shows roughly 350,000 distinct CDR3 sequences, approximately 15% of them seen only once. The data were taken from a study of T cells in Graves' hyperthyroidism and ophthalmopathy. Study-wide points: Peripheral blood also featured most of the thyroid clonotypes expanded above 0.001.

The CDR3 runs to 15 residues. CDR1 is DFQATT, CDR2 SNEGSKA, per germline (reference sequence). Unmatched junction bases numbered 6, after V lost 0 bases and J lost 5 bases. V gene TRBV20-1 combines with J gene TRBJ2-5; TRBD1 agrees at 10 bases. The sample comprised blood. This receptor was identified in a woman between 40 and 55 years old with Graves' ophthalmopathy. Written as DNA, the CDR3 is TGCAGTGCTAGAGATGGTGGGACAGGGGTGGAGACCCAGTACTTC. Protein product: CSARDGGTGVETQYF.